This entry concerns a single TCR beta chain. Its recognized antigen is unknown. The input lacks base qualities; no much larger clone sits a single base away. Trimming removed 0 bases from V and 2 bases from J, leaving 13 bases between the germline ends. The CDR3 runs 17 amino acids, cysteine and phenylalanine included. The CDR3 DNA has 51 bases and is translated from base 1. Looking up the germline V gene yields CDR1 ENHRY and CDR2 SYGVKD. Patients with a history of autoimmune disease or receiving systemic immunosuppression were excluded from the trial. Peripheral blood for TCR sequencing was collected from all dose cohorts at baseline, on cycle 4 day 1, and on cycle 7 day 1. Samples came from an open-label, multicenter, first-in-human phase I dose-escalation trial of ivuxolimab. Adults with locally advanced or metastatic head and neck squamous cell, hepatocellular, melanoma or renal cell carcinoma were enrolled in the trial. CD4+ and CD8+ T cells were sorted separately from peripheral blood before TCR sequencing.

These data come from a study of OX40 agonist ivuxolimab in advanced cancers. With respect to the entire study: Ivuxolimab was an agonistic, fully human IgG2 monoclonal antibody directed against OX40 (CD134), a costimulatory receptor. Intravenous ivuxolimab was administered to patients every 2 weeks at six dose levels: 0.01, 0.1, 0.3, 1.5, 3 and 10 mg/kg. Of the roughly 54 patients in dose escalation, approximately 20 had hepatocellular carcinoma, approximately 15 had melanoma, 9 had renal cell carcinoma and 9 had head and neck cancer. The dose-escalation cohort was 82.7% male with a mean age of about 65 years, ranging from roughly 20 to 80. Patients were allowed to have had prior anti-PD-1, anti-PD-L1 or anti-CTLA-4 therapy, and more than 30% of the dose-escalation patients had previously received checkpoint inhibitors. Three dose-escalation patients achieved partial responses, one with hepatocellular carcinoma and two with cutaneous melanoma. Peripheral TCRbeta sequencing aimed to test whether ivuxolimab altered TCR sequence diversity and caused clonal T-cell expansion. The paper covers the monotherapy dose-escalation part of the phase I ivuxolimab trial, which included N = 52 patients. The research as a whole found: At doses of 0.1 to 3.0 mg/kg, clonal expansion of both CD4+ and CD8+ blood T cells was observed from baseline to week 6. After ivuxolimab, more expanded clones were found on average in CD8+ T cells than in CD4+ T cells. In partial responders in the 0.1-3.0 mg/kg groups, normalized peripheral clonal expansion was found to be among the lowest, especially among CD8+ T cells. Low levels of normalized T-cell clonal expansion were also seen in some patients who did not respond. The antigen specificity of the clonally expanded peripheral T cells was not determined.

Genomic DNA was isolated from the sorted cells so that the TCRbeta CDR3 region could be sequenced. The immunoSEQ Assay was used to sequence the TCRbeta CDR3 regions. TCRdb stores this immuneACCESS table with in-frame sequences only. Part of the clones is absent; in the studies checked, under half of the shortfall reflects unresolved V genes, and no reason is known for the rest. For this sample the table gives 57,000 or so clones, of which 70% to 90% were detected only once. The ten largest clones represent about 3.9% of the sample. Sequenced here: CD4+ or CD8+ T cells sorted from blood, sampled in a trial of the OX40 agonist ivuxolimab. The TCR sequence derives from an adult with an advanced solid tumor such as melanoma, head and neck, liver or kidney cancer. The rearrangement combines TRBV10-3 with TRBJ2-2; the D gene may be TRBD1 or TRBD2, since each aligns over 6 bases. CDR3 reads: CAISESGGTQNTGELFF. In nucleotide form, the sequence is TGTGCCATCAGTGAGTCTGGAGGGACACAAAACACCGGGGAGCTGTTTTTT.